This T cell receptor (beta chain) was observed in a study of blood T cell repertoires in COVID-19. About the research overall: From T cells, B-cell-depleted T cells, or PBMCs came the material, which was cDNA or gDNA.

The CDR3 loop spans 16 amino acids. Per germline, CDR1 MNHEY and CDR2 SMNVEV (reference sequence). Trimming removed 3 bases from V and 3 bases from J; junction bases left unmatched: 11. This clone was observed a handful of times. Profiled with immunoSEQ multiplex PCR; TCRdb holds only in-frame clones, not every one. The sample consists of approximately 50,000 clones, around 80% of them appearing once. The sample comprised peripheral blood. The chain uses TRBV27 and TRBJ2-7, with TRBD1 matching 7 bases. This receptor was obtained from a man aged 70-80 years with acute or convalescent COVID-19. Here the CDR3 reads CASSFLYGTVIYEQYF. The CDR3 DNA reads TGTGCCAGCAGTTTTTTGTACGGGACAGTAATCTACGAGCAGTACTTC.